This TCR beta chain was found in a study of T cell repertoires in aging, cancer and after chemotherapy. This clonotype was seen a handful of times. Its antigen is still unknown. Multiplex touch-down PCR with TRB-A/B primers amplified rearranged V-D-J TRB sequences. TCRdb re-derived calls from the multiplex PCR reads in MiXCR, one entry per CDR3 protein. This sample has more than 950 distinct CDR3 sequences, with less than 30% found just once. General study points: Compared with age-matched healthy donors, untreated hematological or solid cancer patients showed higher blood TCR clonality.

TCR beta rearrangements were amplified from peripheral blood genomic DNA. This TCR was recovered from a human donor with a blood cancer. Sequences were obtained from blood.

CDR3 nucleotides: TGTGCCAGCACCCTTAAGGTGAACTATGGCTACACCTTC. Residues: CASTLKVNYGYTF. The gene calls are TRBV28 and TRBJ1-2; no reliable D call. V lost 7 bases to trimming and J lost 2 bases, with 11 bases between them. Germline assignment: CDR1 MDHEN and CDR2 SYDVKM. The length of the CDR3 is 13 residues.